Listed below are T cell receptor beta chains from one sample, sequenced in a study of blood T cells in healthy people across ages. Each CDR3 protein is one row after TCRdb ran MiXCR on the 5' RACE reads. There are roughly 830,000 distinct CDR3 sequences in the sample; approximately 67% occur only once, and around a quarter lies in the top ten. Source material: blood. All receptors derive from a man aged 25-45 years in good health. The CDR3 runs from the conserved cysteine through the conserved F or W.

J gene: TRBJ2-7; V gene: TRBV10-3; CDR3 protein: CASRLRDGSYEQYF
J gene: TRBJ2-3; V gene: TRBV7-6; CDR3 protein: CASSLAASRGTDTQYF
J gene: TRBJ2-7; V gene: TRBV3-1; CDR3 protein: CASSQELEYEQYF
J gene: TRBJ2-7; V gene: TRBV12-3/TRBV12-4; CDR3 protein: CASSLRSNGYEQYF
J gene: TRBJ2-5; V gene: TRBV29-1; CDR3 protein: CSGVRGEETQYF
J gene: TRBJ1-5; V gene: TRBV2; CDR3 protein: CASSEAAAAFDYSNQPQHF
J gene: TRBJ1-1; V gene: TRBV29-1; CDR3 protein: CGVGGEGGTEAFF
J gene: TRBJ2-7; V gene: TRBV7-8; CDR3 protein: CASSLKRTGAYEQYF
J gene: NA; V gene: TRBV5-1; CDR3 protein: CARGEDSPYEQYF
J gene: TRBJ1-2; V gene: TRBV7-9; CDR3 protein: CASNDDRVLNYGYTF
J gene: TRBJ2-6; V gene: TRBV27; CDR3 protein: CARELSGANVLTF
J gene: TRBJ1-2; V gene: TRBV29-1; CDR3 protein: CSVAVSSGTNYGYTF
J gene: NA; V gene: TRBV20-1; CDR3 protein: CSARDRSAGDEQYF
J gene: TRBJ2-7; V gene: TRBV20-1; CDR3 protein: CSARELRPLTYEQYF
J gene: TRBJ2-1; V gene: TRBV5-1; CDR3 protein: CASSSTGGGEQFF
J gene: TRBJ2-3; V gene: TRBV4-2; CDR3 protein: CASSPEVGDTQYF
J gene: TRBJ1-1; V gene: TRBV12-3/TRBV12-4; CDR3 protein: CATTGQTNTEAFF
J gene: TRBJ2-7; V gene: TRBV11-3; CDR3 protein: CASRPGGKYEQYF
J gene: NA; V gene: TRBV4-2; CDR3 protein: CASSLGTGSVEQYF
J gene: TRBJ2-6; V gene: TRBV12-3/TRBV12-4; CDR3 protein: CASSFRGGPGSGANVLTF
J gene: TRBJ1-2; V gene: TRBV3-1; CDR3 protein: CASSQGQVRGYTF
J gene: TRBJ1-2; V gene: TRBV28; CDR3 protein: CASRLDRVSNYGYTF
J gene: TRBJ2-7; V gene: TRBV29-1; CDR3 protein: CSVGPTTYEQYF
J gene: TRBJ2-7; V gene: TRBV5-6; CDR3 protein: CASSPTTGEQYF
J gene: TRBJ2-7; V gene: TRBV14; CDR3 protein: CASSRQNYEQYF
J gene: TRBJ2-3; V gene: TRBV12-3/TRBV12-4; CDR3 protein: CASRPQGTDTQYF
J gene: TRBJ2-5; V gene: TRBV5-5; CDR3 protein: CASSWGSGGQETQYF
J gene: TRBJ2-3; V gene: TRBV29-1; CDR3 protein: CSVERLLQYF
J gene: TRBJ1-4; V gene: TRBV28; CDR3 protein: CASNSRPGQNEKLFF
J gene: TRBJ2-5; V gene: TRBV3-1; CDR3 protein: CASSPPRGQETQYF
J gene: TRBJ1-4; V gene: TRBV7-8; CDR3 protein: CASSLAQQGREKLFF
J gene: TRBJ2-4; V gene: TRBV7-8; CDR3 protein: CASSSNGAGRRYIQYF
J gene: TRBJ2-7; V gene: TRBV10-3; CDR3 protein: CAISSSGFSYEQYF
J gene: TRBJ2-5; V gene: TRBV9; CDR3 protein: CASSVDSGGAETQYF
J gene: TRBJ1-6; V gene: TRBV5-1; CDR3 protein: CASSSITPGKSPLHF
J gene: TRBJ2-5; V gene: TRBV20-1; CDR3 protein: CSASGETQYF
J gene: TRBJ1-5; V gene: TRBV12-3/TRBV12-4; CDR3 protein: CASLPRGGEGSQPQHF
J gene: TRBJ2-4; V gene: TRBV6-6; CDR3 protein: CASSPRRQGDAKNIQYF
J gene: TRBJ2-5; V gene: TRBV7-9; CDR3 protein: CAGSFAVRPERVTQYF
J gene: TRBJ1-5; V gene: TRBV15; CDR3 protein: CATSRDNVGQPQHF
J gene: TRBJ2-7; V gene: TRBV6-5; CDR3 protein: CASSYVGGSYEQYF
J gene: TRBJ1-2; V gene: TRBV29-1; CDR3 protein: CSVAGESYGYTF
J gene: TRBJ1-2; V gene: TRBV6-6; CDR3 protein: CASSPPGQGSYGYTF
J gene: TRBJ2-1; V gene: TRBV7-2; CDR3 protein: CASSQRDGRSRSSYNEQFF
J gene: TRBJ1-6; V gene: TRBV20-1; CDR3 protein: CSAEGGGEPLHF
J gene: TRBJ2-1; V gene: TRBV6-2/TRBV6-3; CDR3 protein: CASSPGGSYNEQFF
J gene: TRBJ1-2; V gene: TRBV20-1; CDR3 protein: CSARVQGNSGYTF
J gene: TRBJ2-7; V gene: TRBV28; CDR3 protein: CASSNPRTAYYEQYF
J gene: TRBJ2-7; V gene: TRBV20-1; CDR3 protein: CSARGGTAYDEQYF
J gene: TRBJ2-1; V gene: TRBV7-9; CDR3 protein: CASSLDSGLGGALQFF
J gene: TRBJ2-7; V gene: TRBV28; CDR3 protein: CASSLSSVYSYEQYF